This is a list of T cell receptor beta chains from one sample in a study of a mutant IDH1 vaccine in newly diagnosed glioma. Generated by immunoSEQ multiplex PCR, the TCRdb table keeps only in-frame clones and is missing some. The data hold 45,000 to 65,000 clones, with roughly 80% observed a single time. The specimen was PBMCs, collected from a glioma patient treated with radiotherapy, temozolomide or both. The receptor set was obtained from a man aged 18 to 30 with glioma. Both conserved end residues are part of each CDR3. The D gene is left open where the match is weak. Rows give clone size only sometimes, using once, few, many, or a class for an expanded clone.

NA	NA	TRBJ2-5	TRBV6-5	CAGRGGPRETQYF	TGTGCCGGCAGGGGAGGGCCCAGAGAGACCCAGTACTTC
NA	TRBD1	TRBJ2-7	TRBV7-9	CASSPGQANSYEQYF	TGTGCCAGCAGCCCGGGACAGGCGAATTCCTACGAGCAGTACTTC
NA	NA	TRBJ1-3	TRBV15	CATSRDAGESTIYF	TGTGCCACCAGCAGAGATGCGGGGGAAAGCACCATATATTTT
once	TRBD2	TRBJ2-2	TRBV30	CAWRLAGDTGELFF	TGTGCCTGGAGACTAGCGGGAGATACCGGGGAGCTGTTTTTT
NA	NA	TRBJ1-6	TRBV6-4	CASSLVGQYGSPLHF	TGTGCCAGCAGTCTGGTGGGGCAGTACGGTTCACCCCTCCACTTT
NA	NA	TRBJ1-3	TRBV6-6	CASSRTGDSGNTIYF	TGTGCCAGCAGCCGTACAGGCGACTCTGGAAACACCATATATTTT
NA	NA	TRBJ1-3	TRBV7-9	CASTRAEVDTIYF	TGTGCCAGCACACGGGCGGAGGTGGATACCATATATTTT
few	NA	TRBJ1-6	TRBV18	CASSRASYNSPLHF	TGTGCCAGCTCCCGCGCCTCCTATAATTCACCCCTCCACTTT
NA	NA	TRBJ1-2	TRBV30	CAWRDGLYGYTF	TGTGCCTGGCGCGACGGGTTATATGGCTACACCTTC
NA	TRBD1	TRBJ1-2	TRBV2	CASIKGARSYGYTF	TGTGCCAGCATCAAGGGGGCGCGTAGCTATGGCTACACCTTC
NA	NA	TRBJ2-6	TRBV9	CASSVGGFSGANVLTF	TGTGCCAGCAGCGTAGGGGGTTTCTCTGGGGCCAACGTCCTGACTTTC
NA	NA	TRBJ2-7	TRBV7-9	CASSLGGRTYEQYF	TGTGCCAGCAGCTTAGGAGGACGGACCTACGAGCAGTACTTC
NA	TRBD2	TRBJ2-5	TRBV5-1	CASSVRGGGETQYF	TGCGCCAGCAGCGTGCGCGGGGGTGGAGAGACCCAGTACTTC
NA	NA	TRBJ1-1	TRBV30	CAWTYGNTEAFF	TGTGCCTGGACCTACGGGAACACTGAAGCTTTCTTT
NA	NA	TRBJ1-4	TRBV5-1	CASSFGHPATNEKLFF	TGCGCCAGCAGCTTTGGACACCCAGCAACTAATGAAAAACTGTTTTTT
NA	NA	TRBJ2-7	TRBV15	CATSQPLTYEQYF	TGTGCCACCAGTCAGCCCCTTACCTACGAGCAGTACTTC
few	NA	TRBJ1-5	TRBV10-2	CASSDPASGQPQHF	TGCGCCAGCAGTGACCCCGCTTCAGGACAGCCCCAGCATTTT
NA	NA	TRBJ2-5	TRBV14	CASSPVRDGNQETQYF	TGTGCCAGCAGCCCGGTGAGGGACGGGAACCAAGAGACCCAGTACTTC
NA	NA	TRBJ1-1	TRBV6-1	CASSSTVNTEAFF	TGTGCCAGCAGCTCGACAGTTAACACTGAAGCTTTCTTT
NA	NA	TRBJ1-2	TRBV19	CASSPRAENYGYTF	TGTGCCAGTAGTCCCCGGGCAGAGAACTATGGCTACACCTTC
NA	TRBD2	TRBJ2-7	TRBV2	CASRVKRGENYEQYF	TGTGCCAGCAGAGTCAAGCGGGGGGAGAATTACGAGCAGTACTTC
few	NA	TRBJ1-1	TRBV2	CASSGRGGGNTEAFF	TGTGCCAGCAGCGGTAGGGGAGGCGGGAACACTGAAGCTTTCTTT
NA	NA	TRBJ1-2	TRBV4-3	CASSPVMDANYGYTF	TGCGCCAGCAGCCCCGTAATGGACGCAAACTATGGCTACACCTTC
few	NA	TRBJ2-1	TRBV29-1	CSVNLDSRRNEQFF	TGCAGCGTTAATTTGGATAGTCGGCGGAATGAGCAGTTCTTC
NA	NA	TRBJ1-2	TRBV29-1	CSVSGQFNYGYTF	TGCAGCGTTTCCGGGCAATTCAACTATGGCTACACCTTC
NA	TRBD1	TRBJ1-5	TRBV30	CAWSTDRNQPQHF	TGTGCCTGGAGCACGGACAGGAATCAGCCCCAGCATTTT
NA	TRBD1	TRBJ1-5	TRBV19	CASTLDRGNQPQHF	TGTGCCAGTACCTTGGACAGGGGCAATCAGCCCCAGCATTTT
NA	NA	TRBJ2-7	TRBV30	CAWSPPGKVGQYF	TGTGCCTGGAGTCCTCCGGGGAAAGTGGGGCAGTACTTC
NA	NA	TRBJ2-2	TRBV30	CACADLEWGTGELFF	TGTGCCTGCGCAGATTTAGAGTGGGGCACCGGGGAGCTGTTTTTT
NA	NA	TRBJ1-5	TRBV15	CATSRDLGVRGNQPQHF	TGTGCCACCAGCAGAGATTTGGGGGTGAGAGGCAATCAGCCCCAGCATTTT
NA	TRBD2	TRBJ2-1	TRBV5-1	CASSWAAGGNNEQFF	TGCGCCAGCAGCTGGGCGGCGGGGGGGAACAATGAGCAGTTCTTC
NA	NA	TRBJ1-2	TRBV21-1	CASSKEGTGPYGYTF	TGTGCCAGCAGCAAAGAGGGGACAGGTCCCTATGGCTACACCTTC
once	NA	TRBJ1-2	TRBV27	CASSLKGRDYGYTF	TGTGCCAGCAGTTTAAAAGGAAGGGACTATGGCTACACCTTC
NA	TRBD1	TRBJ2-7	TRBV7-2	CASSSIGQDEHEQYF	TGTGCCAGCAGCTCCATTGGACAGGATGAGCACGAGCAGTACTTC
NA	NA	TRBJ2-7	TRBV6-5	CASSYGRASYEQYF	TGTGCCAGCAGTTACGGTCGGGCCTCCTACGAGCAGTACTTC
once	NA	TRBJ2-7	TRBV20-1	CSASTYEQYF	TGCAGTGCCTCAACCTACGAGCAGTACTTC
few	NA	TRBJ1-4	TRBV19	CASRAGTTNEKLFF	TGTGCCAGTAGGGCAGGCACAACTAATGAAAAACTGTTTTTT